The next 14 T cell receptor beta chains were all read from a single sample in a study of blood T cells in healthy people across ages. Next came a second PCR, run for about 7 to 11 cycles, which used a sample-barcoded 5' primer along with a J-beta primer mix. Via MiXCR, TCRdb re-called the 5' RACE reads, giving one row per CDR3 protein. The sample yields 540,000 or so distinct CDR3 sequences, less than 25% seen once. The same data also went into a second study, on T cells of mothers and their children.

The sequencing sample was made of blood. The receptors shown here come from a boy aged 10-17 years in good health.

V usage is TRBV20-1 and J usage is TRBJ2-7; the D gene is possibly TRBD1 (6 bases). The closer fit of TRBJ2-1 to the DNA end suggests the J call may be wrong. Germline loops: CDR1 DFQATT, CDR2 SNEGSKA (reference sequence). The CDR3 extends over 12 amino acids. The chain's CDR3 is CSAPKQGNEQFF. The CDR3 region has the DNA TGCAGTGCCCCGAAGCAGGGGAACGAGCAGTTCTTC.

The table lists this clonotype with a few counts. J is TRBJ2-7 and V is TRBV7-2; 7 bases fit TRBD1. Losses at the gene ends were 4 bases for V and 6 bases for J; bases not matched to a gene: 12. Germline V gives CDR1 SGHTA, CDR2 FQGNSA. CDR3 size: 15 residues. CDR3 DNA sequence: TGTGCCAGCAGCTCAAACCCAGGGACAGTCTCCGAGCAGTACTTC. It encodes CASSSNPGTVSEQYF.

This clonotype occurred a few times. The V gene is TRBV28, the J gene TRBJ1-3; no firm D call. Looked up from germline, CDR1 is MDHEN and CDR2 is SYDVKM. V lost 6 bases and J 0 bases, leaving 9 bases between the germline ends. This CDR3 region has 14 residues. CDR3 region: CASSNGYSGNTIYF. DNA of the CDR3: TGTGCCAGCAGCAACGGTTACTCTGGAAACACCATATATTTT.

This clonotype appeared a few times. In nucleotides, the CDR3 is TGCAGCGTTGAAGATTGGGTGGGAGACAGGGCCCAAGAGACCCAGTACTTC. Amino acids: CSVEDWVGDRAQETQYF. This rearrangement joins TRBV29-1 to TRBJ2-5; 7 positions match TRBD1. Germline V gives CDR1 SQVTM, CDR2 ANQGSEA. V lost 0 bases to trimming and J lost 1 base; unmatched junction nucleotides: 11. The CDR3 is made up of 17 amino acids.

V gene TRBV29-1 combines with J gene TRBJ2-1; 8 bases match TRBD1. There are 16 residues in the CDR3. Trimming removed 6 bases from V and 3 bases from J; junction bases left unmatched: 13. Germline-derived CDR1 and CDR2 are SQVTM and ANQGSEA. The CDR3 coding sequence is TGCAGCGTCCAAACCGGGACAGGAAGTTTCTACAATGAGCAGTTCTTC. Its protein is CSVQTGTGSFYNEQFF.

This chain joins TRBV4-3 and TRBJ2-3, with 10 bases identical to TRBD1. Per germline, CDR1 LGHNA and CDR2 YSLEER. V lost 3 bases and J lost 6; bases outside the gene matches: 12. CDR3 length: 17 residues. The chain's CDR3 is CASSQDDRGLGYDTQYF. The CDR3 DNA reads TGCGCCAGCAGCCAGGATGACAGGGGGCTTGGGTACGATACGCAGTATTTT.

The chain recombines TRBV7-9 with TRBJ1-2; the D is unclear. The CDR3 is made up of 16 amino acids. From germline, CDR1 is SEHNR and CDR2 FQNEAQ (reference sequence). V lost 3 bases, J lost 3 bases, and 17 bases lay in between. The CDR3: CASSLSIAPSYYGYTF. The DNA of the CDR3 is TGTGCCAGCAGCTTGTCGATCGCCCCGAGCTACTATGGCTACACCTTC.

To note about this clonotype: A much larger clone is a single base away; this may be a read error. V and J are TRBV6-2 or TRBV6-3 and TRBJ2-5; D not resolved. The CDR3 has 13 residues. Germline V lookup: CDR1 MNHEY, CDR2 SVGEGT. Trimming stripped 6 bases from V and 2 bases from J, with 10 bases between. CDR3 in amino acids: CASSRSGQETQYF. The CDR3 DNA reads as TGTGCCAGCAGCAGATCAGGTCAAGAGACCCAGTACTTC.

This chain links TRBV28 with TRBJ1-2; D unresolved. The V end lost 6 bases, the J end lost 4 bases, and 18 bases lay between the germline ends. The CDR3 sequence is 15 residues long. CDR1 MDHEN and CDR2 SYDVKM come from the germline V gene. CDR3 protein: CASRSIAGKFYGYTF. The CDR3 DNA follows: TGTGCCAGCAGATCAATAGCCGGGAAATTCTATGGCTACACCTTC.

Remarks on this clonotype: The CDR3 carries no conserved terminal phenylalanine or tryptophan, so it likely arises from a read error. This chain links TRBV12-3 or TRBV12-4 with TRBJ1-5; no firm D call. The CDR3 loop spans 14 amino acids. Trimming shortened V by 3 bases and J by 6 bases, and 12 bases separated the two germline ends. The CDR3 DNA sequence: TGTGCCAGCAGTTTTGGGCTCATTCGTCAGCCCCAGCATCTT. It codes for CASSFGLIRQPQHL.

The chain has TRBV28 and TRBJ2-5; the D gene could be TRBD1 or TRBD2 (5 bases each). The J call is uncertain, as TRBJ2-7 better fits the DNA end. The CDR3 is 12 residues long. The germline CDR1 and CDR2 sequences are MDHEN and SYDVKM. The CDR3 loop reads CASSLDSGEQYF. The CDR3 DNA reads as TGTGCCAGCAGCCTCGACAGCGGCGAGCAGTACTTC.

This clonotype showed up just a few times. The chain links TRBV24-1 to TRBJ2-3; D is possibly TRBD2 (5 bases). Between the trimmed V and J ends, which lost 3 bases and 6 bases, there was a span of 9 bases. CDR3 size: 13 residues. Germline loops: CDR1 KGHDR, CDR2 SFDVKD. Here the CDR3 DNA reads TGTGCCACCAGTGATAACCAGCGGGATACGCAGTATTTT. Translation: CATSDNQRDTQYF.

This clonotype was seen at least ten times. This chain uses TRBV4-3 with TRBJ2-6; D may be TRBD1 or TRBD2 (5 bases each). The germline V gene encodes CDR1 LGHNA and CDR2 YSLEER. V shed 1 base and J shed 0 bases, with 19 bases lying between them. The length of the CDR3 is 20 residues. CDR3 protein: CASSQGLTGRMISGANVLTF. CDR3 DNA sequence: TGCGCCAGCAGCCAAGGGTTGACGGGACGCATGATCTCTGGGGCCAACGTCCTGACTTTC.

This clonotype was recorded a few times. The rearrangement links TRBV20-1 to TRBJ2-5; 13 bases align to TRBD2. The length of the CDR3 is 14 residues. The germline V gene encodes CDR1 DFQATT and CDR2 SNEGSKA (reference sequence). The V gene end was trimmed by 3 bases and the J gene end by 5 bases; junction bases not matched to a gene: 3. CDR3 bases: TGCAGTGCTAGGACTAGCGGGGGGTTTGAGACCCAGTACTTC. Amino acids: CSARTSGGFETQYF.